The entry that follows covers one T cell receptor beta chain sequence. This sample was included in a study of T cell responses to AZD1222 COVID-19 vaccine. Clones were sequenced by immunoSEQ multiplex PCR, and TCRdb holds only the in-frame ones, with some missing. The sample records some 64,000 clones, under 95% being singletons. This CDR3 is 15 amino acids long. The V gene end was trimmed by 4 bases and the J gene end by 3 bases; junction bases not matched to a gene: 9. Germline loops: CDR1 SGHTS, CDR2 YDEGEE. The sample was peripheral blood, taken 28 days after the second dose of the MenACWY control vaccine. This TCR was sampled from an adult who received the MenACWY meningococcal vaccine as a control. V usage is TRBV5-8 and J usage is TRBJ2-5; 7 nucleotides line up with TRBD1. CDR3: CASSAQGQRKETQYF. The DNA of the CDR3 is TGTGCCAGCAGCGCCCAGGGACAGAGAAAAGAGACCCAGTACTTC.